Given below is one TCR beta chain in context. Its antigen remains unidentified. Only in-frame clones appear in the TCRdb table, and some are missing; sequencing was by immunoSEQ multiplex PCR. Here the sample spans about 150,000 clones, 75% to 90% being singletons. The data originate from a study of T cell responses to AZD1222 COVID-19 vaccine. Study-wide points: Within unmutated variant regions lay the reported targets of nearly half of spike-specific TCRs.

The TCR comes from an adult in good health. The source was peripheral blood, collected on day 0 of AZD1222 vaccination.

Here the CDR3 DNA reads TGTGCCAGCAGTTTAGGGCTGAACAATGAGCAGTTCTTC. Translating it yields CASSLGLNNEQFF. The rearrangement joins TRBV12-3 or TRBV12-4 to TRBJ2-1; D is undetermined. V was pared by 1 base and J by 5 bases, with 6 bases between. The CDR3 sequence is 13 residues long.